One and the same sample provided the 3 T cell receptor beta chains below, sequenced in a study of blood T cell repertoires in COVID-19 (dated by TCRdb to about 2020). Receptor amplification or capture employed the immunoSEQ multiplex PCR assay. The source is immuneACCESS, and TCRdb retained only in-frame sequences with V and J called. Part of the clones is not carried over; for the studies checked, unresolved V genes explain less than half of this, and the remainder is unexplained. Across this sample there are nearly 200,000 clones, with roughly four fifths seen only once. Together, the top ten hold 5% to 6.5% of the sample. Sequencing used peripheral blood. The receptors shown here come from a woman aged 65 to 85 with active or convalescent COVID-19.

The chain links TRBV19 to TRBJ1-1; 8 nucleotides line up with TRBD1. The CDR3 is 17 residues long. J was trimmed by 1 base and V by 5 bases; bases with no gene match: 12. CDR1 and CDR2 from the germline V gene are LNHDA and SQIVND (reference sequence). CDR3 amino acids: CASSLGRGRSKNTEAFF. CDR3 DNA sequence: TGTGCCAGTAGTTTGGGCAGGGGGCGTAGTAAGAACACTGAAGCTTTCTTT.

The chain carries TRBV21-1 and TRBJ1-2; TRBD1 reflects the table's D call only, with no check against the DNA. TRBV21-1 is termed a pseudogene. The CDR3 extends over 17 amino acids. The CDR3 sequence is CASSYDRGQHVNYGYTF. The CDR3, as DNA: TGTGCCAGCAGCTACGACAGGGGGCAACACGTTAACTATGGCTACACCTTC.

The chain employs TRBV23-1 and TRBJ2-3; D is undetermined. TRBV23-1 is placed among ORFs of uncertain function. The CDR3 has 17 amino acids. Trimming took off 3 bases at V and 0 bases at J, with 16 bases between the two ends. The DNA for the CDR3 is TGCGCCAGCAGTCACCGATCTCGGCGGCCGAGCACAGATACGCAGTATTTT. It specifies CASSHRSRRPSTDTQYF.